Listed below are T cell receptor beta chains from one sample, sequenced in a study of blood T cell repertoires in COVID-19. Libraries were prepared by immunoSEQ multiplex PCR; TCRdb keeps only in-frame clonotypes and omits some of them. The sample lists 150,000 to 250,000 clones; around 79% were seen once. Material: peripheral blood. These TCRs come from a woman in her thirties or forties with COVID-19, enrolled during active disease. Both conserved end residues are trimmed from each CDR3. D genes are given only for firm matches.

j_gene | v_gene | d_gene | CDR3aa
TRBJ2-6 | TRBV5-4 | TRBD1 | ASSSGTGPSSGANVLT
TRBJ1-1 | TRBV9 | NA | ASSQASGWSEAF
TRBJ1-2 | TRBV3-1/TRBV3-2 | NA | ASSRQAHYGYT
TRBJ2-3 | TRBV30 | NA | AVGASGAPGLDTQY
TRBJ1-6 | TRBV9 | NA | ASSEGNGNNSPLH
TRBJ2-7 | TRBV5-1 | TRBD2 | ASSLEPSGRDAYEQY
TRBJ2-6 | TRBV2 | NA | ASSERSGANVLT
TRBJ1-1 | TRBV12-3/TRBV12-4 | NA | ASSSHTGIAF
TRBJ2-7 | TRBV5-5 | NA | ASSFGAGAYEQY
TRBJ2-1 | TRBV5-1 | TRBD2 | ASSFTWGGANEQF